A single sample is the source of the 10 T cell receptor beta chains below, sequenced in a study of cytotoxic CD8 clonotypes in ibrutinib-treated CLL. The assay was immunoSEQ multiplex PCR, and TCRdb's table has in-frame clones only and misses some. This table has approximately 12,000 clones, less than 80% appearing once. The sequencing used PBMCs, collected before ibrutinib treatment. All receptors derive from a human donor with chronic lymphocytic leukemia.

The chain carries TRBV13 and TRBJ2-3; 11 nucleotides line up with TRBD1. J was trimmed by 4 bases and V by 5 bases; bases with no gene match: 5. The CDR3 length is 15 residues. Germline CDR1 is PRHDT and CDR2 is FYEKMQ (reference sequence). Here the CDR3 DNA reads TGTGCCAGCAGCCCCGGGGGACAGGGGGCAGATACGCAGTATTTT. Translation gives CASSPGGQGADTQYF.

This clone occurred a few times. This sequence joins TRBV10-1 and TRBJ2-7, with 7 bases matching TRBD1. Germline values: CDR1 WNHNN, CDR2 SYGVQD (reference sequence). With V trimmed by 2 bases and J by 2 bases, 6 bases remained unmatched. The CDR3 consists of 15 residues. This CDR3 is CASSEARQGPYEQYF. The CDR3 coding sequence is TGCGCCAGCAGTGAGGCAAGACAGGGCCCCTACGAGCAGTACTTC.

V and J are TRBV30 and TRBJ2-7; D is unclear. V was trimmed by 5 bases and J by 2 bases, leaving 19 bases between them. This CDR3 has 15 residues. Germline V gene lookup returns CDR1 GTSNPN and CDR2 SVGIG (reference sequence). The CDR3 loop reads CAWAPGLLNTYEQYF. CDR3 in DNA: TGTGCCTGGGCCCCCGGGCTCCTTAATACCTACGAGCAGTACTTC. Together with reference TRBV30 and TRBJ2-7, the CDR3 gives the full variable domain: SQTIHQWPATLVQPVGSPLSLECTVEGTSNPNLYWYRQAAGRGLQLLFYSVGIGQISSEVPQNLSASRPQDRQFILSSKKLLLSDSGFYLCAWAPGLLNTYEQYFGPGTRLTVT.

The V gene is TRBV28, the J gene TRBJ1-5; D is perhaps TRBD1 (6 bases). V was clipped by 8 bases and J by 7 bases, with 9 bases between them. The CDR3 runs 11 residues. The germline gives CDR1 MDHEN, CDR2 SYDVKM. The CDR3 sequence: CASRGAQPQHF. In nucleotides, the CDR3 is TGTGCCAGCCGGGGGGCACAGCCCCAGCATTTT.

The chain uses TRBV6-1 and TRBJ2-3; D gene unclear. CDR1 and CDR2 from the germline V gene are MNHNS and SASEGT. V shed 3 bases and J shed 3 bases, with 7 bases lying between them. The CDR3 loop spans 13 amino acids. In DNA, the CDR3 is TGTGCCAGCAGTGAGGTGGCGACAGATACGCAGTATTTT. This gives the protein CASSEVATDTQYF.

A few counts support this clone. The CDR3 DNA sequence: TGTGCCAGCAGTTTTTTAGGGTGGCTAGGCGGCACCGGGGAGCTGTTTTTT. Translation gives CASSFLGWLGGTGELFF. This chain connects TRBV28 to TRBJ2-2; D is ambiguous. V was clipped by 3 bases and J by 4 bases, with 18 bases between them. CDR3 length: 17 residues. CDR1 MDHEN and CDR2 SYDVKM come from the germline V gene.

The gene calls are TRBV18 and TRBJ2-3; TRBD2 matches 14 bases. Per the germline V gene, CDR1 is KGHSH and CDR2 is LQKENI. Losses at the gene ends were 2 bases for V and 1 base for J; bases not matched to a gene: 2. This CDR3 has 17 amino acids. CDR3 DNA: TGTGCCAGCTCACCAACGGGACTAGCGGGGGGCACAGATACGCAGTATTTT. Translating gives CASSPTGLAGGTDTQYF.

The chain has TRBV11-2 and TRBJ1-3; D gene unclear. Per germline, CDR1 SGHAT and CDR2 FQNNGV. The length of the CDR3 is 11 residues. The V gene lost 6 bases and the J gene lost 7 bases, with 7 bases spanning the gap. The CDR3 DNA follows: TGTGCCAGCAGTCAAGGGAACACCATATATTTT. Translated: CASSQGNTIYF.

The chain uses TRBV7-9 and TRBJ2-5, with TRBD2 matching over 8 bases. The V gene's germline CDR1 is SEHNR and CDR2 FQNEAQ (reference sequence). The CDR3 sequence is 16 residues long. Trimming took 0 bases from V and 5 from J; bases not matched to a gene: 8. DNA for the CDR3: TGTGCCAGCAGCTTAGCTGGGCAGCGGGGGACGGAGACCCAGTACTTC. It encodes CASSLAGQRGTETQYF.

This clone has more than one count but fewer than ten. The V call is TRBV5-1, the J call TRBJ2-3; tentatively, D is TRBD1 or TRBD2 (6 bases each). CDR1 is SGHRS, CDR2 YFSETQ, per germline. The CDR3 length is 14 residues. V was cut by 6 bases and J by 0 bases, with 11 bases left in between. Written as DNA, the CDR3 is TGCGCCAGCATCGAGGGGGGAAGCACAGATACGCAGTATTTT. Translating gives CASIEGGSTDTQYF.